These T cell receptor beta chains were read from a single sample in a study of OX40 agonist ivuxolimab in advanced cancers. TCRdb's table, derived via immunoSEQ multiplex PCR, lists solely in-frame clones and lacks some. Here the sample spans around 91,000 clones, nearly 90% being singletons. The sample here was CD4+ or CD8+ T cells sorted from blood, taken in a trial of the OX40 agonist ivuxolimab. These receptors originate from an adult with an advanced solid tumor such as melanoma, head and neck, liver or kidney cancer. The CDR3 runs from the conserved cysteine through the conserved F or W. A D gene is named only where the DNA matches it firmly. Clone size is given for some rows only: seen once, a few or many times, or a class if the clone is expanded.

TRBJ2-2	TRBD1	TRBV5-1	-	TGCGCCAGCAGCGGGACAGGGAACACCGGGGAGCTGTTTTTT	CASSGTGNTGELFF
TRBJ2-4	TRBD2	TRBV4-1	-	TGCGCCAGCAGCCCATTGGGGGGGTCGCGCAACATTCAGTACTTC	CASSPLGGSRNIQYF
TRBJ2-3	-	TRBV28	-	TGTGCCAGCAGTCAGGCTAGCGGCACAGATACGCAGTATTTT	CASSQASGTDTQYF
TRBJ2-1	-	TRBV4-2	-	TGTGCCAGCAGCCAAGAAAGGGTCAATGAGCAGTTCTTC	CASSQERVNEQFF
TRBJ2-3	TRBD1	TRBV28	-	TGTGCCTGCAGGGACAGGGGGCTTGGAGATACGCAGTATTTT	CACRDRGLGDTQYF
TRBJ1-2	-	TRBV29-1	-	TGCAGCGTTGAAGCCAGGGCCCACTATGGCTACACCTTC	CSVEARAHYGYTF
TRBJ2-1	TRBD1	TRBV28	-	TGTGCCAGCAGTTTTAGAGGGGGCACTAGCTCCTACAATGAGCAGTTCTTC	CASSFRGGTSSYNEQFF
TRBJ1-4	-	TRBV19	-	TGTGCCAGTAGTGGGTGGCCTAATGAAAAACTGTTTTTT	CASSGWPNEKLFF
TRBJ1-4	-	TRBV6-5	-	TGTGCCAGCAGTTGGGACACCGATGAAAAACTGTTTTTT	CASSWDTDEKLFF
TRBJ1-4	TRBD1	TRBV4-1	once	TGCGCCAGCAGCCGTGGGACAGGGCTTAATGAAAAACTGTTTTTT	CASSRGTGLNEKLFF
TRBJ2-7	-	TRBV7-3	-	TGTGCCAGCAGCCCGCTGGGCGGACGGAATTACGAGCAGTACTTC	CASSPLGGRNYEQYF
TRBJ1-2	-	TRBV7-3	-	TGTGCCAGCAGCTTATCGGGCAGGGATGCTGGCTACACCTTC	CASSLSGRDAGYTF
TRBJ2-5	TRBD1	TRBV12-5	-	TGTGCTAGTGGTTTGGCTCCCGGGACAGGGGGCCAAGAGACCCAGTACTTC	CASGLAPGTGGQETQYF
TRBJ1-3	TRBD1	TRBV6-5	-	TGTGCCAGCAGTTACTCGGTGCAGGGGGACACCATATATTTT	CASSYSVQGDTIYF
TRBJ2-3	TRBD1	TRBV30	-	TGTGCCTGGAGTGCGGGACAGGGGGCAACAGATACGCAGTATTTT	CAWSAGQGATDTQYF
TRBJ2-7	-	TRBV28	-	TGTGCCAGCAGTGCAAGACAGTACGAGCAGTACTTC	CASSARQYEQYF
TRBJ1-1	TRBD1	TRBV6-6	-	TGTGCCAGCAGTCCGACAGGGGGCACTGAAGCTTTCTTT	CASSPTGGTEAFF
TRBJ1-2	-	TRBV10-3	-	TGTGCCACCTTGAGGACGGAGGACTTCTATGGCTACACCTTC	CATLRTEDFYGYTF
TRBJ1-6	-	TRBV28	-	TGTGCCAGCAGTACGGTCGGGCCCGAGCTTACTTCACCCCTCCACTTT	CASSTVGPELTSPLHF
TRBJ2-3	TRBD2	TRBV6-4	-	TGTGCCAGCAGTGAGAGCGGGACCACAGATACGCAGTATTTT	CASSESGTTDTQYF
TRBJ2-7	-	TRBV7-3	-	TGTGCCAGCAGCTTAATGGCGGTAGCTACCTACGAGCAGTACTTC	CASSLMAVATYEQYF
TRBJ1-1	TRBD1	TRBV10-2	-	TGCGCCAGCAGTGAGAGGACAGGCCTTGGGACTGAAGCTTTCTTT	CASSERTGLGTEAFF
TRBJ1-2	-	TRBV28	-	TGTGCCAGCAGTGAACCGCTGTATGGCTACACCTTC	CASSEPLYGYTF
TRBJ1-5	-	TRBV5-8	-	TGTGCCAGCAGCTTGGTGGGCAATCAGCCCCAGCATTTT	CASSLVGNQPQHF
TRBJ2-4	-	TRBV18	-	TGTGCCAGCTCGTCAGACTCAGCCATTCAGTACTTC	CASSSDSAIQYF